This TCR beta chain originates from a study of blood T cell repertoires in COVID-19. Overall study context: From the United States, Italy and Spain came samples of acute and convalescent COVID-19. The cDNA or gDNA used as material had been derived from T cells, B-cell-depleted T cells, or PBMCs.

Germline lookup yields CDR1 MNHEY and CDR2 SVGAGI. Trimming removed 7 bases from V and 0 bases from J, with 10 bases in between. This CDR3 spans 14 amino acids. This clone was detected a few times. Repertoires were generated with immunoSEQ multiplex PCR, while TCRdb's copy carries only in-frame clones and drops some. The table has a few hundred thousand clones, approximately 85% seen once. The sample comprised peripheral blood. The clonotype was recovered from a human donor in a cohort sampled during active COVID-19. V gene TRBV6-5 combines with J gene TRBJ1-5; D remains unclear. The CDR3 nucleotides read TGTGCCAGCATTTCCCCGTTTAGCAATCAGCCCCAGCATTTT. Its protein is CASISPFSNQPQHF.